The 5 T cell receptor beta chains below were found in one sample sequenced in a study of sequential checkpoint blockade in melanoma. As to treatment: randomized to nivolumab then ipilimumab (arm A) or the reverse (arm B). Using immunoSEQ multiplex PCR, the repertoire was profiled, and TCRdb retains in-frame clones only, with some absent. Among about 4,200 clones listed, less than 25% were seen once. Material: tumor tissue (inferred from file names), obtained from a patient given nivolumab and ipilimumab in sequence. The receptors were sampled from a human donor with melanoma.

This clone showed up just a few times. The rearrangement uses TRBV18 and TRBJ2-1; D may be TRBD1 (5 bases). V shed 5 bases and J shed 4 bases, with 9 bases lying between them. The germline gives CDR1 KGHSH, CDR2 LQKENI. The CDR3 covers 13 residues. DNA of the CDR3: TGTGCCAGCTCAGTCAGGGAATACAATGAGCAGTTCTTC. This encodes CASSVREYNEQFF. Supplemented by reference TRBV18 and TRBJ2-1, the full variable domain reads NAGVMQNPRHLVRRRGQEARLRCSPMKGHSHVYWYRQLPEEGLKFMVYLQKENIIDESGMPKERFSAEFPKEGPSILRIQQVVRGDSAAYFCASSVREYNEQFFGPGTRLTVL.

This sequence joins TRBV28 and TRBJ1-2; D is uncertain. The CDR3 contains 14 residues. The V end was cut by 6 bases, the J end by 10 bases, with 21 bases between. In germline, CDR1 is MDHEN, CDR2 SYDVKM. The CDR3 protein is CASRVRGNAPYYTF. The CDR3 nucleotides are TGTGCCAGCAGGGTTCGGGGAAATGCCCCCTACTACACCTTC.

The chain couples TRBV5-1 to TRBJ2-3; D unclear. Looked up from germline, CDR1 is SGHRS and CDR2 is YFSETQ. Trimming took 0 bases from V and 6 from J, leaving 11 bases between them. The CDR3 runs 14 residues. The CDR3 protein is CASSLVGLGDTQYF. Here the CDR3 DNA reads TGCGCCAGCAGCTTGGTGGGCCTTGGGGATACGCAGTATTTT.

This clone was picked up a small number of times. The chain couples TRBV28 to TRBJ1-1; D might be TRBD1 (6 bases). Trimming stripped 0 bases from V and 2 bases from J, with 16 bases between. Germline V gene lookup returns CDR1 MDHEN and CDR2 SYDVKM. This CDR3 is 17 amino acids long. CDR3 sequence reads: CASSLWRKTGPNTEAFF. The CDR3 DNA reads TGTGCCAGCAGTTTATGGCGGAAGACAGGACCTAACACTGAAGCTTTCTTT.

This clone was counted between two and nine times. This chain connects TRBV6-8 to TRBJ2-3; 12 bases line up with TRBD1. V trimming: 7 bases; J trimming: 4 bases; junction bases outside the gene matches: 9. CDR3 size: 16 residues. Germline V gene lookup returns CDR1 MNHGY and CDR2 SAAAGT. The CDR3 bases are TGTGCCAGCAATCCGGGACAGGGGGCCCTTTCAGATACGCAGTATTTT. Translating it yields CASNPGQGALSDTQYF.